What follows describes a single T cell receptor beta chain. Sequencing was performed with immunoSEQ multiplex PCR; in TCRdb, only in-frame clones are kept and a portion is missing. The data hold more than 55,000 clones, with 92% observed a single time. The record originates from a study of technical replicates of blood from several donors. Trimming removed 4 bases at V and 7 bases at J, with 11 bases between. CDR3 size: 13 residues. The V gene's germline CDR1 is SGHNT and CDR2 YYREEE (reference sequence). The V and J genes are TRBV5-4 and TRBJ1-4; D is uncertain. The source of this sequence is a human donor in good health. Sequencing was performed on T cells isolated from PBMCs. The CDR3: CASSGRAGEKLFF. The CDR3 nucleotides read TGTGCCAGCAGCGGTCGAGCGGGTGAAAAACTGTTTTTT.